This T cell receptor beta chain was found in a study of tumor-infiltrating lymphocytes in primary liver carcinoma. A constant-region primer served to make TCR beta cDNA from about 490 ng total RNA. TCR beta libraries came from three nested multiplex PCR rounds using slightly modified ARM-PCR. Both of the initial two PCR rounds ran for nine to ten cycles and employed TRBV1-TRBV30 forward primers alongside a C-beta reverse primer. TCRdb recomputed calls from the multiplex PCR reads with MiXCR, one row per CDR3 protein. The sample yields 310,000 or so distinct CDR3 sequences, about 65% seen once. CDR3 length: 12 amino acids. V was pared by 1 base and J by 7 bases, with 6 bases between. Per germline, CDR1 SEHNR and CDR2 FQNEAQ (reference sequence). Germline DNA was also extracted, while the blood RNA originated from unsorted whole blood. Broader study findings: Tumor-adjacent and tumor-blood pairs shared less of their repertoires than tumor region pairs shared.

In this sample, this clonotype turned up once. Antigen unknown. This CDR3 fails to terminate in the conserved phenylalanine or tryptophan, so it likely reflects a read error. The specimen sequenced was peripheral blood. The V call is TRBV7-9, the J call TRBJ2-3; no clear D gene. This TCR was recovered from a middle-aged man with primary liver carcinoma and hepatitis B virus infection. CDR3 DNA sequence: TGTGCCAGCAGCTTAGGTGTAAATACGCAGTATCTT. Translating gives CASSLGVNTQYL.